Below are 18 T cell receptor beta chains sequenced from a single sample in a study of identical twins. In TCRdb, the 5' RACE reads were re-called with MiXCR into one record per CDR3 protein. This sample has fewer than 450,000 distinct CDR3 sequences, with roughly 9% found just once. The sequenced sample consisted of naive T cells sorted from blood. Receptors originate from a woman aged 50 to 65 in good health.

The genes are TRBV19 and TRBJ2-3; 7 bases align to TRBD2. V shed 5 bases and J 2 bases; nucleotides not matched to a gene: 10. CDR1 is LNHDA, CDR2 SQIVND, per germline (reference sequence). This CDR3 contains 16 residues. The CDR3: CASSSEAGPATDTQYF. The CDR3 DNA reads as TGTGCCAGTAGTTCCGAAGCGGGACCGGCCACAGATACGCAGTATTTT.

Only a few counts were recorded for this clonotype. CDR3 in DNA: TGCGCCAGCACACAAGCCGGGGAGCTGTTTTTT. As protein: CASTQAGELFF. The rearrangement links TRBV5-1 to TRBJ2-2; no clear D. The CDR3 runs 11 residues. Deletions cut 6 bases from V and 6 bases from J, with 6 bases between. CDR1 and CDR2 from the germline V gene are SGHRS and YFSETQ.

The V and J genes are TRBV7-2 and TRBJ2-1; D call uncertain. The CDR3 consists of 16 residues. Trimming stripped 1 base from V and 2 bases from J, with 12 bases between. Germline CDR1 and CDR2: SGHTA and FQGNSA. The CDR3 is CASSLGAARPYNEQFF. Here the CDR3 DNA reads TGTGCCAGCAGCTTAGGGGCGGCCCGTCCCTACAATGAGCAGTTCTTC.

This clonotype appeared many times. The V call is TRBV12-3 or TRBV12-4, the J call TRBJ2-1, with TRBD2 matching over 8 bases. CDR3 length: 15 amino acids. J gave up 3 bases and V 5 bases, and 6 bases lay outside the gene matches. The CDR3 here is CASSPAGVFYNEQFF. The CDR3 bases are TGTGCCAGCAGTCCAGCGGGAGTCTTCTACAATGAGCAGTTCTTC.

This clonotype was counted a few times. The V call is TRBV18, the J call TRBJ2-3, with no clear D. Germline CDR1 reads KGHSH; CDR2 reads LQKENI. The ends were cut back, 3 bases at V and 6 bases at J, with 10 bases in the middle. CDR3 length: 13 residues. CDR3 in amino acids: CASSPGPFDTQYF. Written as DNA, the CDR3 is TGTGCCAGCTCACCCGGACCTTTTGATACGCAGTATTTT.

This clonotype was seen ten or more times. The V call is TRBV28, the J call TRBJ1-1; D not resolved. V gave up 9 bases and J gave up 7 bases, with 15 bases separating them. Per the germline V gene, CDR1 is MDHEN and CDR2 is SYDVKM. The CDR3 spans 12 residues. In nucleotides, the CDR3 is TGTGCCAGTACCTCTGGGGTCGGTGAAGCTTTCTTT. Translation gives CASTSGVGEAFF.

A single count supports this clonotype. This chain joins TRBV28 and TRBJ2-5, with TRBD2 matching 12 bases. V lost 2 bases to trimming and J lost 6 bases; unmatched junction nucleotides: 7. The CDR3 runs 16 residues. Germline assignment: CDR1 MDHEN and CDR2 SYDVKM. CDR3 amino acids: CASSLPSGRAGKTQYF. CDR3 nucleotide sequence: TGTGCCAGCAGTTTACCTAGCGGGAGGGCCGGGAAGACCCAGTACTTC.

The chain has TRBV12-3 or TRBV12-4 and TRBJ2-2; D is possibly TRBD2 (6 bases). This CDR3 contains 13 residues. With 6 bases removed from V and 6 bases from J, the gap between germline ends came to 11 bases. CDR3 nucleotides: TGTGCCAGCAGCAGATGGGAGGCCGGGGAGCTGTTTTTT. The encoded protein is CASSRWEAGELFF.

This clonotype has only a few counts. The chain joins TRBV29-1 to TRBJ2-3; D unclear. Trimming cost V 7 bases and J 0 bases, with 11 bases left between them. The CDR3 has 13 residues. Germline-derived CDR1 and CDR2 are SQVTM and ANQGSEA. CDR3: CSAPGASTDTQYF. The DNA of the CDR3 is TGCAGCGCCCCCGGAGCGAGCACAGATACGCAGTATTTT.

V gene TRBV2 combines with J gene TRBJ2-3; 8 bases match TRBD1. V lost 6 bases and J lost 4; bases outside the gene matches: 3. Germline V gene data show CDR1 as SNHLY and CDR2 as FYNNEI. The CDR3 loop spans 13 amino acids. The CDR3 coding sequence is TGTGCCAGCAGGACAGGGGTAGCAGATACGCAGTATTTT. Its protein product is CASRTGVADTQYF. The whole variable domain, filled in from reference TRBV2 and TRBJ2-3, reads EPEVTQTPSHQVTQMGQEVILRCVPISNHLYFYWYRQILGQKVEFLVSFYNNEISEKSEIFDDQFSVERPDGSNFTLKIRSTKLEDSAMYFCASRTGVADTQYFGPGTRLTVL.

There are a few counts of this clonotype. This rearrangement joins TRBV25-1 to TRBJ2-2; D remains unclear. Germline lookup yields CDR1 MGHDK and CDR2 SYGVNS. V was trimmed by 2 bases and J by 6 bases, leaving 7 bases between them. This CDR3 has 13 residues. The CDR3 bases are TGTGCCAGCAGTGAACTAGTTCCCGGGGAGCTGTTTTTT. It translates to CASSELVPGELFF.

This clonotype came up a few times. The chain carries TRBV4-1 and TRBJ2-5; no clear D gene. Germline assignment: CDR1 MGHRA and CDR2 YSYEKL. The length of the CDR3 is 14 residues. V was trimmed by 4 bases and J by 1 base, leaving 10 bases between them. The CDR3 loop reads CASSLEGFQETQYF. The CDR3 bases are TGCGCCAGCAGCCTAGAAGGATTCCAAGAGACCCAGTACTTC.

The chain has TRBV9 and TRBJ2-1; 7 nucleotides match TRBD2. The CDR3 runs to 14 residues. J was trimmed by 7 bases and V by 0 bases; bases with no gene match: 4. The germline CDR1 and CDR2 sequences are SGDLS and YYNGEE. For the CDR3, the DNA is TGTGCCAGCAGCGTAGAGAGCGGGACTAATGAGCAGTTCTTC. Encoded protein: CASSVESGTNEQFF.

This clonotype was observed many times. V gene TRBV11-3 combines with J gene TRBJ2-2, with D tentatively TRBD2 (5 bases). V lost 5 bases to trimming and J lost 4 bases, with 11 bases between them. From germline, CDR1 is SGHNT and CDR2 YENEEA. This CDR3 comprises 14 residues. The CDR3 protein is CASSRLAGTGELFF. Here the CDR3 DNA reads TGTGCCAGCAGCAGGCTAGCTGGCACCGGGGAGCTGTTTTTT.

This clonotype was counted many times. The genes are TRBV5-1 and TRBJ2-5; TRBD1 might be the D (5 bases). The CDR3 extends over 15 amino acids. Trimming stripped 3 bases from V and 6 bases from J, with 18 bases between. Looked up from germline, CDR1 is SGHRS and CDR2 is YFSETQ. In DNA, the CDR3 is TGCGCCAGCAGCTCTGACGGACAAATCTGGCAGACCCAGTACTTC. Translation: CASSSDGQIWQTQYF.

This clonotype was found a few times. V gene TRBV24-1 combines with J gene TRBJ2-7; 9 bases line up with TRBD1. The germline gives CDR1 KGHDR, CDR2 SFDVKD. This CDR3 is built from 13 residues. V was clipped by 4 bases and J by 6 bases; unmatched bases: 3. In DNA form, the CDR3 reads TGTGCCACCAGTGAGGGACAGGGATCCGAGCAGTACTTC. It codes for CATSEGQGSEQYF.

This clonotype was observed a handful of times. The chain combines TRBV27 with TRBJ2-7, with 8 nucleotides matching TRBD2. The germline V gene has CDR1 MNHEY and CDR2 SMNVEV (reference sequence). The CDR3 runs to 13 residues. The V gene end was trimmed by 10 bases and the J gene end by 1 base; junction bases not matched to a gene: 6. DNA of the CDR3: TGTGCCACCGGAGCGGGAGCGTCCTACGAGCAGTACTTC. It yields the protein CATGAGASYEQYF.

This clonotype was observed many times. V usage is TRBV5-1 and J usage is TRBJ2-7; 7 positions match TRBD2. V was clipped by 0 bases and J by 1 base; unmatched bases: 4. CDR3 length: 15 amino acids. CDR1 is SGHRS, CDR2 YFSETQ, per germline. CDR3 bases: TGCGCCAGCAGCTTGGCGGCTAGCGGTTCCTACGAGCAGTACTTC. It encodes CASSLAASGSYEQYF. Filled out from reference TRBV5-1 and TRBJ2-7, the complete variable domain reads KAGVTQTPRYLIKTRGQQVTLSCSPISGHRSVSWYQQTPGQGLQFLFEYFSETQRNKGNFPGRFSGRQFSNSRSEMNVSTLELGDSALYLCASSLAASGSYEQYFGPGTRLTVT.